A single sample gave rise to the 32 T cell receptor beta chains below, sequenced in a study of CD8+ T cells in alopecia areata. Treatment denoted: oral pan-JAK inhibitor, 5-10 mg twice daily. cDNA serving as the sequencing template came from extracted, reverse transcribed RNA. Produced via immunoSEQ multiplex PCR; TCRdb's table is partial and in-frame only. The data hold 150,000 to 200,000 clones, with 60% observed a single time. Sequences were derived from CD4+ T cells sorted from blood, sampled at week 24, from a patient treated with tofacitinib. The source is a human donor with alopecia areata.

This clone was detected a few times. J is TRBJ1-2 and V is TRBV19; perhaps TRBD1 as D (6 bases). Germline V lookup: CDR1 LNHDA, CDR2 SQIVND (reference sequence). This CDR3 is 14 amino acids long. Trimming pared 6 bases from V and 8 bases from J, leaving 19 bases between. The CDR3 DNA is TGTGCCAGTAGCATCGGGACATCTACTGGGGGCTACACCTTC. Translating gives CASSIGTSTGGYTF.

The V call is TRBV27, the J call TRBJ1-5; D is ambiguous. Trimming left V 5 bases short and J 4 bases short, with 3 bases between. The CDR3 consists of 11 residues. Germline loops: CDR1 MNHEY, CDR2 SMNVEV (reference sequence). The CDR3 bases are TGTGCCAGCAGTCTAAATCAGCCCCAGCATTTT. Residues: CASSLNQPQHF.

There are a few counts of this clone. Here the CDR3 DNA reads TGTGCCAGCAGCCCTCCCATGGGAACTGAAGCTTTCTTT. Encoded protein: CASSPPMGTEAFF. J is TRBJ1-1 and V is TRBV14; D gene unclear. CDR3 length equals 13 residues. V lost 4 bases to trimming and J lost 5 bases, with 11 bases between them. Germline V gene lookup returns CDR1 SGHDN and CDR2 FVKESK.

This clone has more than one count but fewer than ten. This chain joins TRBV5-1 and TRBJ2-5, with D hard to call. This CDR3 has 16 amino acids. V lost 2 bases to trimming and J lost 4 bases, with 18 bases between them. Germline V gives CDR1 SGHRS, CDR2 YFSETQ. In DNA, the CDR3 is TGCGCCAGCAGCTTATCGGCTAGAGGCCCTAGAGAGACCCAGTACTTC. Its translation is CASSLSARGPRETQYF.

This chain joins TRBV6-5 and TRBJ2-1; possible D gene TRBD1, 6 bases. V lost 1 base and J lost 9, with 19 bases in between. The CDR3 runs to 16 residues. The germline gives CDR1 MNHEY, CDR2 SVGAGI. The CDR3 loop reads CASSYWQGTPGGEQFF. CDR3 nucleotide sequence: TGTGCCAGCAGTTACTGGCAGGGGACCCCCGGCGGTGAGCAGTTCTTC.

The J gene is TRBJ2-3, the V gene TRBV27; a possible D gene is TRBD1 (6 bases). V was clipped by 5 bases and J by 5 bases, with 20 bases between them. CDR1 and CDR2 (germline): MNHEY, SMNVEV (reference sequence). This CDR3 spans 16 amino acids. The CDR3 region is CASSPDSPLAGDTQYF. For the CDR3, the DNA is TGTGCCAGCAGTCCGGACAGTCCCTTGGCTGGAGATACGCAGTATTTT.

This rearrangement joins TRBV9 to TRBJ2-5, with D perhaps matching TRBD1 (6 bases). Germline V lookup: CDR1 SGDLS, CDR2 YYNGEE. V was trimmed by 0 bases and J by 5 bases, leaving 14 bases between them. The CDR3 spans 15 residues. CDR3 coding DNA: TGTGCCAGCAGCGTAGCTACGAGGGGGAGCGAGACCCAGTACTTC. Protein: CASSVATRGSETQYF.

This clone came up a few times. This chain joins TRBV7-2 and TRBJ2-7; tentatively, D is TRBD2 (6 bases). Trimming left V 2 bases short and J 6 bases short, with 14 bases between. CDR1 is SGHTA, CDR2 FQGNSA, per germline. The CDR3 is made up of 14 amino acids. The CDR3 loop is CASSLLGQGGEQYF. CDR3 nucleotides: TGTGCCAGCAGCTTACTTGGGCAGGGAGGCGAGCAGTACTTC.

V usage is TRBV29-1 and J usage is TRBJ1-5; D not certain. The CDR3 is 15 amino acids. Germline CDR1 and CDR2: SQVTM and ANQGSEA. Trimming stripped 2 bases from V and 0 bases from J, with 11 bases between. This CDR3 is CSVERRLDSNQPQHF. The CDR3 coding sequence is TGCAGCGTTGAAAGAAGACTGGATAGCAATCAGCCCCAGCATTTT.

This clone was seen only a few times. The chain links TRBV6-5 to TRBJ1-4, with D possibly being TRBD1 (5 bases). This CDR3 spans 14 amino acids. CDR1 and CDR2 (germline): MNHEY, SVGAGI. Trimming shortened V by 0 bases and J by 8 bases, and 10 bases separated the two germline ends. The CDR3 sequence: CASSYSVQGEKLFF. In DNA form, the CDR3 reads TGTGCCAGCAGTTACTCGGTCCAGGGAGAAAAACTGTTTTTT.

The V call is TRBV7-2, the J call TRBJ2-1; 8 bases match TRBD2. V was clipped by 5 bases and J by 7 bases; unmatched bases: 4. The CDR3 contains 13 residues. Germline CDR1 and CDR2: SGHTA and FQGNSA. The CDR3 spells CASSTSGGNEQFF. Here the CDR3 DNA reads TGTGCCAGCAGCACTAGCGGCGGTAATGAGCAGTTCTTC. Complete variable domain (other parts from reference TRBV7-2 and TRBJ2-1): GAGVSQSPSNKVTEKGKDVELRCDPISGHTALYWYRQSLGQGLEFLIYFQGNSAPDKSGLPSDRFSAERTGGSVSTLTIQRTQQEDSAVYLCASSTSGGNEQFFGPGTRLTVL.

This clone was detected a few times. The chain carries TRBV9 and TRBJ2-3; D ambiguous. The length of the CDR3 is 15 residues. V was clipped by 0 bases and J by 5 bases, with 13 bases between them. Germline lookup yields CDR1 SGDLS and CDR2 YYNGEE. CDR3 protein: CASSVAVGFGDTQYF. CDR3 coding DNA: TGTGCCAGCAGCGTAGCTGTGGGGTTCGGAGATACGCAGTATTTT.

This chain links TRBV15 with TRBJ2-3; TRBD2 might be the D (6 bases). The V and J ends lost 8 bases and 6 bases respectively, with 18 bases between them. Germline V gene data show CDR1 as LNHNV and CDR2 as YYDKDF (reference sequence). CDR3 length: 14 amino acids. CDR3 nucleotide sequence: TGTGCCACCCGTCGGGACTCCGTCCCCGATACGCAGTATTTT. This codes for CATRRDSVPDTQYF. The variable domain in full, with the rest retrieved from reference TRBV15 and TRBJ2-3, is DAMVIQNPRYQVTQFGKPVTLSCSQTLNHNVMYWYQQKSSQAPKLLFHYYDKDFNNEADTPDNFQSRRPNTSFCFLDIRSPGLGDTAMYLCATRRDSVPDTQYFGPGTRLTVL.

This chain uses TRBV5-1 with TRBJ2-7; 11 nucleotides line up with TRBD1. CDR3 length: 15 amino acids. V lost 3 bases, J lost 6 bases, and 8 bases stayed unmatched. CDR1 SGHRS and CDR2 YFSETQ come from the germline V gene. CDR3 protein: CASSSAGQGAGEQYF. The CDR3 DNA is TGCGCCAGCAGCTCAGCCGGACAGGGGGCGGGCGAGCAGTACTTC.

V gene TRBV25-1 combines with J gene TRBJ2-3; no firm D call. V dropped 3 bases and J dropped 4 bases, with 11 bases sitting between them. CDR1 is MGHDK, CDR2 SYGVNS, per germline. The CDR3 length is 14 residues. CDR3: CASSEAIVADTQYF. The CDR3 region has the DNA TGTGCCAGCAGTGAGGCAATCGTCGCAGATACGCAGTATTTT.

The V gene is TRBV9, the J gene TRBJ1-6; D is uncertain. The CDR3 runs 13 residues. Deletions cut 0 bases from V and 7 bases from J, with 5 bases between. CDR1 and CDR2 from the germline V gene are SGDLS and YYNGEE. DNA for the CDR3: TGTGCCAGCAGCGTAGAGGCGAATTCACCCCTCCACTTT. Translated: CASSVEANSPLHF.

The chain is built from TRBV19 and TRBJ1-2; TRBD1 might be the D (6 bases). Looked up from germline, CDR1 is LNHDA and CDR2 is SQIVND (reference sequence). Trimming shortened V by 7 bases and J by 4 bases, and 13 bases separated the two germline ends. The CDR3 spans 13 residues. For the CDR3, the DNA is TGTGCCAGTACCCCAACAGGGACCTATGGCTACACCTTC. Encoded protein: CASTPTGTYGYTF.

The rearrangement links TRBV5-4 to TRBJ2-4; no firm D call. The V gene's germline CDR1 is SGHNT and CDR2 YYREEE (reference sequence). V was clipped by 4 bases and J by 0 bases, with 11 bases between them. The CDR3 extends over 15 amino acids. CDR3 residues: CASSQLPLAKNIQYF. CDR3 bases: TGTGCCAGCAGCCAACTTCCTCTAGCCAAAAACATTCAGTACTTC.

This clone turned up a few times. V is TRBV29-1 and J is TRBJ2-6, with D unclear. CDR1 SQVTM and CDR2 ANQGSEA come from the germline V gene. The CDR3 extends over 14 amino acids. The V end was cut by 5 bases, the J end by 2 bases, with 10 bases between. DNA of the CDR3: TGCAGCGTTCAGCCGAACCCTGGGGCCAACGTCCTGACTTTC. This codes for CSVQPNPGANVLTF.

In this sample, this clone turned up a few times. V usage is TRBV7-2 and J usage is TRBJ2-1; TRBD1 is a possible D gene (6 bases). CDR1 and CDR2 from the germline V gene are SGHTA and FQGNSA. V lost 3 bases to trimming and J lost 8 bases, with 11 bases between them. The CDR3 totals 13 residues. For the CDR3, the DNA is TGTGCCAGCAGCTTTATACAGGGAGATGAGCAGTTCTTC. Translated: CASSFIQGDEQFF.

V gene TRBV5-1 combines with J gene TRBJ2-6; perhaps TRBD2 as D (5 bases). CDR1 is SGHRS, CDR2 YFSETQ, per germline. The V end lost 5 bases, the J end lost 1 base, and 13 bases lay between the germline ends. The CDR3 consists of 16 residues. CDR3 in DNA: TGCGCCAGCAGTTCCGAGGGCGGGTCTGGGGCCAACGTCCTGACTTTC. Amino acids: CASSSEGGSGANVLTF.

There are a few counts of this clone. This chain connects TRBV2 to TRBJ2-7; D ambiguous. Trimming stripped 4 bases from V and 4 bases from J, with 11 bases between. CDR3 size: 13 residues. CDR1 and CDR2 (germline): SNHLY, FYNNEI. As DNA, the CDR3 is TGTGCCAGCAGTGGAGACTGGAATTACGAGCAGTACTTC. Protein: CASSGDWNYEQYF.

The table lists this clone with a few counts. The V call is TRBV5-4, the J call TRBJ1-2; D not certain. The germline V gene encodes CDR1 SGHNT and CDR2 YYREEE (reference sequence). The V end lost 1 base, the J end lost 8 bases, and 6 bases lay between the germline ends. This CDR3 has 11 residues. The CDR3 DNA is TGTGCCAGCAGCTTGTCCGGGGGCTACACCTTC. As protein: CASSLSGGYTF.

The V gene is TRBV9, the J gene TRBJ2-7; D is undetermined. CDR3 length equals 13 residues. The V end was cut by 0 bases, the J end by 3 bases, with 7 bases between. Germline loops: CDR1 SGDLS, CDR2 YYNGEE. This CDR3 is CASSVDDFYEQYF. For the CDR3, the DNA is TGTGCCAGCAGCGTAGATGATTTCTACGAGCAGTACTTC.

This clone was detected only a few times. The gene calls are TRBV29-1 and TRBJ1-4; D call uncertain. Germline lookup yields CDR1 SQVTM and CDR2 ANQGSEA. This CDR3 is 13 amino acids long. The V and J ends lost 5 bases and 0 bases respectively, with 7 bases between them. CDR3 sequence (DNA): TGCAGCGTTCAGCACTCAACTAATGAAAAACTGTTTTTT. Encoded protein: CSVQHSTNEKLFF.

The chain links TRBV11-2 to TRBJ2-2; no clear D gene. V lost 8 bases and J lost 0, with 19 bases in between. Germline values: CDR1 SGHAT, CDR2 FQNNGV. The CDR3 has 17 residues. DNA for the CDR3: TGTGCCAGCCGTCAACCGGGCAGATCTTCGAACACCGGGGAGCTGTTTTTT. It is translated as CASRQPGRSSNTGELFF.

This clone has a single count. The chain uses TRBV6-5 and TRBJ2-3; D unresolved. The CDR3 is 13 residues long. V was cut by 5 bases and J by 0 bases, with 6 bases left in between. CDR1 and CDR2 from the germline V gene are MNHEY and SVGAGI. The CDR3 reads CASSRQSTDTQYF. Here the CDR3 DNA reads TGTGCCAGCAGTCGGCAAAGCACAGATACGCAGTATTTT.

The V and J genes are TRBV5-1 and TRBJ1-1; TRBD1 is a possible D gene (6 bases). Germline CDR1 reads SGHRS; CDR2 reads YFSETQ. V was cut by 4 bases and J by 2 bases, with 15 bases left in between. CDR3 size: 15 residues. CDR3 coding DNA: TGCGCCAGCAGCATAGCAGGGGAAGTCAACACTGAAGCTTTCTTT. This sequence encodes CASSIAGEVNTEAFF.

The rearrangement links TRBV29-1 to TRBJ2-4; 9 positions agree with TRBD1. Trimming took 5 bases from V and 12 from J; bases not matched to a gene: 11. The CDR3 is made up of 13 amino acids. Germline V CDR1 and CDR2: SQVTM, ANQGSEA. CDR3 protein: CSVPGQGMGGQYF. CDR3 coding DNA: TGCAGCGTTCCGGGACAGGGTATGGGTGGTCAGTACTTC.

The rearrangement uses TRBV25-1 and TRBJ2-4; D unclear. Per germline, CDR1 MGHDK and CDR2 SYGVNS. The ends were cut back, 3 bases at V and 7 bases at J, with 10 bases in the middle. This CDR3 spans 13 amino acids. This CDR3 reads CASSDYHLNIQYF. DNA of the CDR3: TGTGCCAGCAGTGATTATCACCTTAACATTCAGTACTTC.

This clone was observed a few times. The chain carries TRBV27 and TRBJ1-1; 9 bases fit TRBD1. The CDR3 has 14 amino acids. J lost 3 bases, V lost 5 bases, and 4 bases had no gene match. From germline, CDR1 is MNHEY and CDR2 SMNVEV (reference sequence). The CDR3 is CASSRTGGYTEAFF. CDR3 DNA: TGTGCCAGCAGTCGTACAGGGGGCTACACTGAAGCTTTCTTT.

The chain recombines TRBV7-2 with TRBJ2-1, with D perhaps matching TRBD2 (6 bases). Germline V CDR1 and CDR2: SGHTA, FQGNSA. The CDR3 runs to 13 residues. The germline V and J ends were trimmed by 7 bases and 7 bases, with 14 bases remaining between them. The CDR3 loop reads CASTGRMGNEQFF. CDR3 in DNA: TGTGCCAGCACCGGGAGAATGGGAAATGAGCAGTTCTTC.